This T cell receptor beta chain was identified during a study of T cell changes during pregnancy in multiple sclerosis. Only in-frame clones appear in the TCRdb table, and some are missing; sequencing was by immunoSEQ multiplex PCR. This sample yields some 49,000 clones, of which around 87% are seen a single time; roughly 5% belongs to the top ten. The CDR3 is made up of 14 amino acids. Germline V CDR1 and CDR2: LNHDA, SQIVND (reference sequence). V was trimmed by 7 bases and J by 0 bases, leaving 12 bases between them. The sample consisted of peripheral blood, taken after pregnancy. The sequence was collected from a female donor in good health, enrolled as a control in a pregnancy study. The chain recombines TRBV19 with TRBJ1-1; D is uncertain. The CDR3 here is CASKEVNLNTEAFF. In DNA form, the CDR3 reads TGTGCCAGTAAGGAGGTAAATCTGAACACTGAAGCTTTCTTT.